This entry concerns a single TCR beta chain. Its antigen is undetermined. Trimming took 3 bases from V and 2 from J, leaving 4 bases between them. The CDR3 is made up of 13 amino acids. Germline lookup yields CDR1 SEHNR and CDR2 FQNEAQ (reference sequence). The record originates from a study of cytomegalovirus exposure and HLA in healthy donors. Overall study results and limits: Rates of TCR association differed by HLA locus in a later analysis, with DRB1 highest and HLA-C lowest. The classifier reportedly diagnosed cytomegalovirus status with high specificity and sensitivity. Sequencing likely caused a cluster of highly shared sequence variants.

PCR involved 60 Vbeta and 13 Jbeta primers. In the original processing: The count from a later analysis was tens of millions of unique TCR beta chains, some 10 million of them shared. The protocol was immunoSEQ multiplex PCR, while the TCRdb copy is restricted to in-frame clones and leaves out a portion. V and J calls and clone size come straight from that table; D and trimming were deduced from the DNA. Its table lists about 79,000 clones. The sequence came from a man aged 25 to 40 in good health and CMV-seronegative. The rearrangement joins TRBV7-9 to TRBJ1-4; D ambiguous. The sequencing input was PBMCs. CDR3 sequence reads: CASSFSTNEKLFF. CDR3 in DNA: TGTGCCAGCAGCTTCTCGACTAATGAAAAACTGTTTTTT.